The subject of this entry is one TCR beta chain. The antigen is unknown. The CDR3 runs 16 residues. Germline lookup yields CDR1 MDHEN and CDR2 SYDVKM. This sample is part of a study of blood T cells in healthy people across ages. Study information: The capture of about one barcoded beta molecule per two T cells was achieved by template switching.

It was with a sample-barcoded 5' primer and a J-beta primer mix that a second PCR of roughly 7 to 12 cycles was run. A 12-random-nucleotide template-switch adaptor tagged each cDNA molecule. TCRdb analysed the 5' RACE reads with MiXCR anew, one entry per CDR3 protein. Found here are 1.5 million or so distinct CDR3 sequences, approximately 43% of them singletons; the top ten hold more than 4%. Study-wide findings and caveats: Roughly linear age-related decline in beta diversity appeared, significant by age approximately 40. It was the long-lived donors that had more naive CD4+ cells and higher diversity than aged donors.

This clonotype was sampled from a woman younger than 30 in good health. The chain couples TRBV28 to TRBJ2-4; TRBD2 matches 8 bases. The J call is in doubt because the DNA end fits TRBJ2-7 better. Sequenced input: blood. The CDR3 is CASSPEREPPFYEQYF. The CDR3 DNA follows: TGTGCCAGCAGTCCCGAGCGGGAGCCCCCTTTCTACGAGCAGTACTTC.